This TCR beta chain appears in the sequencing data of a study of yellow fever vaccine responses in identical twins. Study results and caveats: Among the twins, the vaccine T cell response reportedly seemed partly convergent and partly personalized.

V was shortened by 2 bases and J by 1 base, with 5 bases between the two germline ends. In germline, CDR1 is SGHNT, CDR2 YENEEA. CDR3 length equals 13 residues. Using its own MiXCR run on the RT-PCR reads, TCRdb lists one record per CDR3 protein. The repertoire holds approximately 18,000 distinct CDR3 sequences, 55% to 65% seen once, with 7.7% in the top ten. Details on this clonotype: What it binds is unknown.

Sequencing used T cells from blood (PBMCs), unsorted or a sorted subset (not recorded which), obtained before or after yellow fever vaccination (not recorded which). The chain joins TRBV11-3 to TRBJ1-1; D unclear. This sequence was found in a woman aged 18-30 years who received the yellow fever vaccine. Written as DNA, the CDR3 is TGTGCCAGCAGCTTACGGCAGAACACTGAAGCTTTCTTT. Translation gives CASSLRQNTEAFF.